The T cell receptor beta chain described here comes from a study of T cell repertoires in cytomegalovirus infection. The wider study: Use of recently identified HLA-C-restricted and well-studied HLA-B-restricted CMV epitopes was part of the study. Notes on the study in general: In two of eight donors, the top clonotype was HLA-C-restricted CMV-specific.

Points on this clonotype: The antigen is unknown.

TCRdb reprocessed the reads with MiXCR, giving one entry per CDR3 protein. The sample includes under 150,000 distinct CDR3 sequences, 30% to 35% seen only once; the top ten take approximately 41%. Per the germline V gene, CDR1 is MNHEY and CDR2 is SMNVEV (reference sequence). V shed 6 bases and J 4 bases; nucleotides not matched to a gene: 15. This CDR3 region has 17 residues. This chain connects TRBV27 to TRBJ2-3; 8 positions match TRBD2. This clonotype was sampled from a human donor in good health (CMV status not recorded). Some clones in this sample may be carry-over from other donors' samples. Sample: CD8+ T cells from cultured PBMCs, taken from culture after CMV antigen stimulation. The CDR3 DNA reads TGTGCCAGCAGCCCAAAAAAACTAGCGGCTTTGGCAGATACGCAGTATTTT. Protein product: CASSPKKLAALADTQYF.